These T cell receptor beta chains were read from a single sample in a study of T cells in Graves' hyperthyroidism and ophthalmopathy. In TCRdb, the multiplex PCR reads were re-called with MiXCR into one record per CDR3 protein. The sample lists about 350,000 distinct CDR3 sequences; roughly 15% were seen once. Sequencing was carried out using blood. These TCRs come from a woman between 40 and 50 years old with Graves' ophthalmopathy. Both conserved end residues are trimmed from each CDR3.

v_call,j_call,cdr3_aa
TRBV14,TRBJ2-1,ASSQVRGGGEQF
TRBV12-3/TRBV12-4,TRBJ2-1,ASSLSGRGQF
TRBV19,TRBJ2-1,ASATGTRHYNEQF
TRBV20-1,TRBJ1-3,SASPRGSSGNTIY
TRBV20-1,TRBJ2-3,SASGLAGTSTDTQY
TRBV19,TRBJ2-7,ASSMGGDAPYEQY
TRBV2,TRBJ1-1,ASRGKNTEAF
TRBV3-1,TRBJ2-3,ASSHGRDVAFRDTQY
TRBV5-1,TRBJ2-5,ASSLEAGGLQETQY
TRBV5-1,TRBJ1-5,ASSLIPGRTQH
TRBV19,TRBJ1-2,AGTGTGFGYT
TRBV27,TRBJ1-5,ASSSYLGQGNQPQH
TRBV11-3,TRBJ2-2,ASSWGRYGGELF
TRBV5-6,TRBJ1-2,ASSSGTGNNYGYT
TRBV18,TRBJ2-4,ASSRARDTTGKNIQY
TRBV30,TRBJ1-1,AWIQGLNTEAF
TRBV7-2,TRBJ1-5,ASNLGPISNQPQH
TRBV19,TRBJ1-1,ASSMSQGFMNTEAF
TRBV7-9,TRBJ2-5,ASKGQSKETQY
TRBV2,TRBJ2-7,ASSGEGFNEQY
TRBV20-1,TRBJ2-1,SASRTSGSYNGQF
TRBV19,TRBJ2-1,ASSTGTGNEQF
TRBV7-9,TRBJ2-1,ATRDEQF
TRBV4-1,TRBJ2-1,ASSQGASGNEQF
TRBV28,TRBJ2-5,ASSFIGGFEQTQY
TRBV12-3/TRBV12-4,TRBJ1-1,ASSASRARTEAF
TRBV27,TRBJ2-7,ASSLTPSARGVREQY
TRBV20-1,TRBJ2-7,SARPQGTYEQY
TRBV30,TRBJ2-2,AWSVRINGELF
TRBV6-1,TRBJ2-7,ASSDYLFGGAGSEQY
TRBV12-3/TRBV12-4,TRBJ2-7,ASSEGAAYEQY
TRBV7-9,TRBJ2-2,ASGTLNTGELF
TRBV12-3/TRBV12-4,TRBJ1-1,ASSLSGLTEAF
TRBV7-2,TRBJ2-7,ASSDDRIYEQY
TRBV5-4,TRBJ2-7,ASSLGLAGGTYEQY
TRBV3-1,TRBJ2-6,ASSANFGAGANVLT
TRBV20-1,TRBJ2-7,SADVDYEQY
TRBV30,TRBJ1-2,AWNLQGAVGGYT
TRBV20-1,TRBJ2-5,SAARDSDFETQY
TRBV30,TRBJ2-1,AWKGRNEQL
TRBV20-1,TRBJ2-7,SAGGGSYEQY
TRBV5-1,TRBJ2-2,ASSLTSGGTGELF
TRBV28,TRBJ2-1,ASSQRMGTRWVNEQF
TRBV7-9,TRBJ2-7,ASSPRGSPFEQY
TRBV2,TRBJ2-2,ASTRQGAAGELF
TRBV14,TRBJ2-1,ASYKWTGSEQF
TRBV24-1,TRBJ1-2,ATSDNTGGVYGYT
TRBV19,TRBJ2-2,ASSIEWQGAVTGELF
TRBV3-1,TRBJ2-7,ASSRGQGVRYEQY
TRBV19,TRBJ2-1,ASSIPLASYNEQF
TRBV10-3,TRBJ2-2,AISDRGRNTGELF
TRBV12-3/TRBV12-4,TRBJ2-3,ASRKSGRSTDTQY
TRBV5-5,TRBJ1-2,ASSLRTSRTDGYT
TRBV6-2/TRBV6-3,TRBJ2-1,ASSYHRQRDNEQF
TRBV18,TRBJ2-7,ASSQRQPPYEQY
TRBV28,TRBJ2-6,ASSSFLAISGANVLT
TRBV20-1,TRBJ1-4,SLKKRRDTIEKLF
TRBV4-1,TRBJ1-2,ASSQDWEEGLT
TRBV4-1,TRBJ1-2,ASSQSDRDYGYT